One TCR beta chain is described in this entry. The CDR3 covers 13 residues. Germline trimming cut 8 bases from V and 5 bases from J; bases unmatched to any gene: 4. Looked up from germline, CDR1 is ENHRY and CDR2 is SYGVKD. One entry per CDR3 protein, called by TCRdb with MiXCR from the RT-PCR reads. This sample has hundreds of thousands of distinct CDR3 sequences; 14% occur once, and the top ten carry 3.6%. This receptor was identified in a female donor in good health, serving as a healthy control. V is TRBV10-3 and J is TRBJ1-1, with 11 bases identical to TRBD1. Sequenced material: memory CD4+ T cells from blood. The CDR3 spells CAIGQGAGTEAFF. The CDR3 nucleotides are TGTGCCATCGGACAGGGGGCGGGGACTGAAGCTTTCTTT.